A single sample is the source of the 23 T cell receptor beta chains below, sequenced in a study of regulatory T cells in long-lasting Graves disease. Arm-PCR of CDR3 regions with iRepertoire HTBI primers generated TCR beta libraries. MiXCR was run by TCRdb on the multiplex PCR reads, yielding one entry per CDR3 protein. This sample yields around 320,000 distinct CDR3 sequences, of which around 17% are seen a single time; less than 35% belongs to the top ten. Described time point: newly diagnosed GD, antithyroid drugs for less than 3 months. Extracted PBMC RNA gave rise to the TCR library. The data also belong to a second study, concerning T cells in Graves' hyperthyroidism and ophthalmopathy.

This sample comprised peripheral blood mononuclear cells (PBMCs), obtained at new diagnosis, from a patient treated with antithyroid drugs. These receptors all come from a man aged 40-55 years with Graves disease.

V gene TRBV6-5 combines with J gene TRBJ1-2; D may be TRBD1 (5 bases). Germline CDR1 and CDR2: MNHEY and SVGAGI. The V end lost 2 bases, the J end lost 3 bases, and 10 bases lay between the germline ends. The CDR3 extends over 14 amino acids. This CDR3 reads CASSYLLQDYGYTF. CDR3 DNA sequence: TGTGCCAGCAGTTACCTATTACAGGACTATGGCTACACCTTC.

There are many counts of this clonotype. This chain connects TRBV28 to TRBJ2-2; D unresolved. Germline V lookup: CDR1 MDHEN, CDR2 SYDVKM. The ends were cut back, 5 bases at V and 4 bases at J, with 11 bases in the middle. This CDR3 spans 14 amino acids. The chain's CDR3 is CASSLGRSTGELFF. CDR3 bases: TGTGCCAGCAGTCTGGGCCGGAGCACCGGGGAGCTGTTTTTT.

For this clonotype: The junction differs from germline at one of its ends, possibly a read error. The rearrangement joins TRBV4-1 to TRBJ2-7; D may be TRBD2 (6 bases). The CDR3 has 11 amino acids. From germline, CDR1 is MGHRA and CDR2 YSYEKL. CDR3: CAGSLGREQYF. CDR3 bases: TGCGCCGGCAGCCTGGGGAGGGAGCAGTACTTC.

This clonotype occurred many times. CDR3 amino acids: CSAGSPPYNEQFF. CDR3 DNA sequence: TGCAGTGCCGGATCCCCCCCCTACAATGAGCAGTTCTTC. V is TRBV20-1 and J is TRBJ2-1, with D hard to call. Trimming left V 6 bases short and J 2 bases short, with 11 bases between. This CDR3 has 13 amino acids. The germline gives CDR1 DFQATT, CDR2 SNEGSKA (reference sequence).

This clonotype occurred many times. The chain carries TRBV12-3 or TRBV12-4 and TRBJ1-1; D not resolved. The CDR3 is 12 amino acids. Trimming shortened V by 6 bases and J by 4 bases, and 9 bases separated the two germline ends. CDR3 amino acids: CASSPSGTEAFF. The DNA of the CDR3 is TGTGCCAGCAGCCCCTCGGGCACTGAAGCTTTCTTT.

This clonotype occurred many times. The gene calls are TRBV9 and TRBJ1-4, with TRBD1 matching 7 bases. The CDR3 totals 16 residues. Trimming cost V 4 bases and J 7 bases; bases outside gene matches: 13. The germline CDR1 and CDR2 sequences are SGDLS and YYNGEE. CDR3 region: CASSYRQGAEGEKLFF. Here the CDR3 DNA reads TGTGCCAGCAGCTACCGACAGGGTGCGGAGGGTGAAAAACTGTTTTTT.

This clonotype was seen many times. The gene calls are TRBV20-1 and TRBJ1-1, with 12 bases lining up with TRBD1. There are 14 residues in the CDR3. J lost 11 bases, V lost 5 bases, and 12 bases had no gene match. Germline CDR1 is DFQATT and CDR2 is SNEGSKA (reference sequence). The CDR3, as DNA: TGCAGTGCTGTCGTCCGGGACAGGGGGCTTCGGGCTTTCTTT. Amino acids: CSAVVRDRGLRAFF.

This clonotype appeared a few times. This chain links TRBV19 with TRBJ2-3; TRBD1 is a possible D gene (5 bases). Germline V CDR1 and CDR2: LNHDA, SQIVND (reference sequence). V lost 1 base and J lost 0, with 17 bases in between. The CDR3 runs to 18 residues. CDR3 sequence (DNA): TGTGCCAGTAGTATAGGGGTAGGCAGGGCACGGAGCACAGATACGCAGTATTTT. Its translation: CASSIGVGRARSTDTQYF. Complete variable domain (other parts from reference TRBV19 and TRBJ2-3): DGGITQSPKYLFRKEGQNVTLSCEQNLNHDAMYWYRQDPGQGLRLIYYSQIVNDFQKGDIAEGYSVSREKKESFPLTVTSAQKNPTAFYLCASSIGVGRARSTDTQYFGPGTRLTVL.

The sample holds a few counts of this clonotype. The chain has TRBV3-1 and TRBJ1-6; TRBD1 agrees at 8 bases. The CDR3 covers 16 residues. With 0 bases clipped from V and 6 bases from J, the junction kept 4 bases outside the gene matches. Germline loops: CDR1 LGHDT, CDR2 YNNKEL (reference sequence). The CDR3 coding sequence is TGTGCCAGCAGCCAAGACCAGGGGGCGAGTAATTCACCCCTCCACTTT. The encoded protein is CASSQDQGASNSPLHF.

Worth noting for this clonotype: A junction boundary mismatches the germline segment, possibly from a read error. The V gene is TRBV18, the J gene TRBJ2-4; tentatively, D is TRBD2 (7 bases). CDR3 length: 12 amino acids. The germline CDR1 and CDR2 sequences are KGHSH and LQKENI. CDR3 sequence (DNA): TGTGCCAGTTCACCAGAGGGGGGGGAGCAGCTCTTC. Amino acids: CASSPEGGEQLF. Using reference TRBV18 and TRBJ2-4 for the parts outside the CDR3, the full variable domain is NAGVMQNPRHLVRRRGQEARLRCSPMKGHSHVYWYRQLPEEGLKFMVYLQKENIIDESGMPKERFSAEFPKEGPSILRIQQVVRGDSAAYFCASSPEGGEQLFGAGTRLSVL.

This clonotype was detected ten times or more. The chain employs TRBV20-1 and TRBJ2-3; D is possibly TRBD1 or TRBD2 (5 bases each). The length of the CDR3 is 14 residues. Germline assignment: CDR1 DFQATT and CDR2 SNEGSKA (reference sequence). The V gene lost 3 bases and the J gene lost 1 base, with 11 bases spanning the gap. The CDR3 DNA follows: TGCAGTGCTAGGACCGGGACCGGCACAGATACGCAGTATTTT. As protein: CSARTGTGTDTQYF.

This sequence joins TRBV7-9 and TRBJ1-2, with a tentative D call TRBD1 (6 bases). Trimming cost V 4 bases and J 4 bases, with 13 bases left between them. Germline values: CDR1 SEHNR, CDR2 FQNEAQ (reference sequence). The CDR3 is 14 residues long. DNA for the CDR3: TGTGCCAGCAGCTCTCAGGGGAAGGGCTATGGCTACACCTTC. Residues: CASSSQGKGYGYTF.

This clonotype was counted many times. The chain uses TRBV6-2 or TRBV6-3 and TRBJ1-2, with 7 bases matching TRBD1. The germline CDR1 and CDR2 sequences are MNHEY and SVGEGT. The CDR3 consists of 16 residues. The J segment lost 5 bases and the V segment lost 2 bases, leaving 11 bases of the junction unmatched. The CDR3 coding sequence is TGTGCCAGCAGTTACCCTCCGGACAGGCCGAAATATGGCTACACCTTC. It translates to CASSYPPDRPKYGYTF.

This clonotype appeared once. It may be a read error: a sequence one base away is much more abundant. The chain couples TRBV5-1 to TRBJ1-2, with a tentative D call TRBD1 (5 bases). The ends were cut back, 7 bases at V and 4 bases at J, with 17 bases in the middle. This CDR3 comprises 14 residues. Germline assignment: CDR1 SGHRS and CDR2 YFSETQ. CDR3 loop: CASGNGQRGYGYTF. CDR3 coding DNA: TGCGCCAGCGGTAACGGACAACGCGGCTATGGCTACACCTTC.

This clonotype was detected many times. CDR3 in amino acids: CASSLNRGGQETQYF. CDR3 DNA sequence: TGTGCCAGCAGCCTAAACAGGGGAGGTCAAGAGACCCAGTACTTC. The chain links TRBV11-2 to TRBJ2-5; D might be TRBD1 (7 bases). The CDR3 sequence is 15 residues long. Germline CDR1 SGHAT, CDR2 FQNNGV. Trimming cost V 5 bases and J 2 bases, with 15 bases left between them.

This chain joins TRBV7-9 and TRBJ2-1; a possible D gene is TRBD2 (6 bases). CDR1 is SEHNR, CDR2 FQNEAQ, per germline (reference sequence). V was shortened by 3 bases and J by 9 bases, with 24 bases between the two germline ends. The CDR3 has 17 amino acids. The DNA of the CDR3 is TGTGCCAGCAGCTTGGCGATGAGACTAGGCAGGGTACCTGAGCAGTTCTTC. Its protein is CASSLAMRLGRVPEQFF.

Only one count was recorded for this clonotype. The gene calls are TRBV20-1 and TRBJ2-4; a possible D gene is TRBD2 (6 bases). The V and J ends lost 2 bases and 0 bases respectively, with 8 bases between them. CDR3 length equals 14 residues. Germline V gene sequence: CDR1 DFQATT, CDR2 SNEGSKA (reference sequence). This CDR3 is CSARTRGAKNIQYF. The DNA of the CDR3 is TGCAGTGCTAGAACGCGGGGAGCCAAAAACATTCAGTACTTC.

At least ten counts were recorded for this clonotype. This rearrangement joins TRBV28 to TRBJ2-2, with TRBD2 matching 10 bases. J was trimmed by 1 base and V by 4 bases; bases with no gene match: 3. This CDR3 spans 16 amino acids. CDR1 and CDR2 (germline): MDHEN, SYDVKM. Written as DNA, the CDR3 is TGTGCCAGCAGTTCCCCTAGCGGGAGGAACACCGGGGAGCTGTTTTTT. Translated, it gives CASSSPSGRNTGELFF.

This clonotype was seen repeatedly, ten times or more. The chain recombines TRBV2 with TRBJ2-6; 9 nucleotides match TRBD1. The CDR3 is 16 amino acids. V trimming: 5 bases; J trimming: 2 bases; junction bases outside the gene matches: 4. Germline CDR1 is SNHLY and CDR2 is FYNNEI. CDR3 sequence reads: CASSRDRVAGANVLTF. Here the CDR3 DNA reads TGTGCCAGCAGTCGGGACAGGGTGGCTGGGGCCAACGTCCTGACTTTC.

This clonotype was observed at least ten times. The chain recombines TRBV11-3 with TRBJ2-3, with D maybe TRBD1 (7 bases). Trimming pared 5 bases from V and 5 bases from J, leaving 17 bases between. The CDR3 is made up of 15 amino acids. Germline CDR1 SGHNT, CDR2 YENEEA. DNA of the CDR3: TGTGCCAGCAGCCCCATCAGGGGGGCGGTAGATACGCAGTATTTT. It specifies CASSPIRGAVDTQYF. The full variable domain, completed using reference TRBV11-3 and TRBJ2-3, is EAGVVQSPRYKIIEKKQPVAFWCNPISGHNTLYWYLQNLGQGPELLIRYENEEAVDDSQLPKDRFSAERLKGVDSTLKIQPAELGDSAVYLCASSPIRGAVDTQYFGPGTRLTVL.

This clonotype was found many times. V and J are TRBV5-1 and TRBJ2-7, with a tentative D call TRBD2 (5 bases). Per germline, CDR1 SGHRS and CDR2 YFSETQ. V gave up 4 bases and J gave up 2 bases, with 16 bases separating them. This CDR3 region has 15 residues. CDR3 DNA: TGCGCCAGCAGCGAGGGTACTGGTACGACCTACGAGCAGTACTTC. Translation gives CASSEGTGTTYEQYF.

This clonotype was seen at least ten times. This CDR3 reads CASRVVHTRVDQPQHF. The DNA for the CDR3 is TGTGCCAGCAGAGTAGTGCATACCCGGGTCGATCAGCCCCAGCATTTT. The chain has TRBV6-2 or TRBV6-3 and TRBJ1-5; D remains unclear. Germline V gene lookup returns CDR1 MNHEY and CDR2 SVGEGT. CDR3 length equals 16 residues. Between the trimmed V and J ends, which lost 6 bases and 5 bases, there was a span of 20 bases.

Details on this clonotype: This may be a read error: a much more frequent sequence differs by one nucleotide. In this CDR3 the conserved last residue, phenylalanine or tryptophan, is missing, so a read error is likely. This chain links TRBV12-3 or TRBV12-4 with TRBJ2-2, with TRBD2 identical over 10 bases. Trimming took 3 bases from V and 5 from J; bases not matched to a gene: 6. The length of the CDR3 is 16 residues. CDR3 sequence reads: CASSLMLAGETGELFS. DNA of the CDR3: TGTGCCAGCAGTTTGATGCTAGCGGGGGAAACCGGGGAGCTGTTTTCT.